This T cell receptor (beta chain) stems from a study of technical replicates of blood from several donors. Sequencing used immunoSEQ multiplex PCR; TCRdb keeps in-frame clones, though not all of them. The sample records about 59,000 clones, around 93% being singletons. This receptor was obtained from a human donor in good health. Some clones in this sample may be carry-over from other donors' samples. Sequenced input: PBMCs.

The CDR3 loop reads CASSAQSNTEAFF. Written as DNA, the CDR3 is TGTGCCAGCAGCGCCCAGTCGAACACTGAAGCTTTCTTT. The V and J genes are TRBV9 and TRBJ1-1; D gene ambiguous. V was pared by 3 bases and J by 1 base, with 7 bases between. CDR3 length: 13 residues. The germline gives CDR1 SGDLS, CDR2 YYNGEE.